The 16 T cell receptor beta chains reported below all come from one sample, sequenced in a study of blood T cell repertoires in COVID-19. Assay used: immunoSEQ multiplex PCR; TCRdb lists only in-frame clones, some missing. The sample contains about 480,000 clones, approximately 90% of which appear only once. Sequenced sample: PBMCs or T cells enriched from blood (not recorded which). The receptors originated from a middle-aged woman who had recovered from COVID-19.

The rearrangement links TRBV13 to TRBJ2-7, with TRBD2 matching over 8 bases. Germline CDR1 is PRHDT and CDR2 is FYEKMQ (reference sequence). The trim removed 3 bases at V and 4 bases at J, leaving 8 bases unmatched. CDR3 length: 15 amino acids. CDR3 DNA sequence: TGTGCCAGCAGCTTGGGTAGCGGGAAAGGTTACGAGCAGTACTTC. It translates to CASSLGSGKGYEQYF.

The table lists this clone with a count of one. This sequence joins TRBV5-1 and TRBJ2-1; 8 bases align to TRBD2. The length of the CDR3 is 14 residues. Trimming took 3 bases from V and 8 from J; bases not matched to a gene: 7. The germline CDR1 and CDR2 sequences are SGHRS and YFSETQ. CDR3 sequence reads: CASSWPGLGDEQFF. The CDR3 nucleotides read TGCGCCAGCAGCTGGCCGGGACTAGGGGATGAGCAGTTCTTC.

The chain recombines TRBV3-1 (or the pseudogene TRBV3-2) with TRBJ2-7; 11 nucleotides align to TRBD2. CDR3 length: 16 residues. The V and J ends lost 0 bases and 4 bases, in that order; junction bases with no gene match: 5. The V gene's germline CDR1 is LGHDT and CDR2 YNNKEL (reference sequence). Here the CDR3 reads CASSQEQGLAAYEQYF. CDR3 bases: TGTGCCAGCAGCCAAGAGCAGGGACTAGCGGCATACGAGCAGTACTTC.

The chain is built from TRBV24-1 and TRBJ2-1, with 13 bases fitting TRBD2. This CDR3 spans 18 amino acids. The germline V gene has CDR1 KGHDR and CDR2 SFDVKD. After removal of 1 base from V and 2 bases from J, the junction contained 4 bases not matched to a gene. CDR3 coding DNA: TGTGCCACCAGTGATTTCCTCGGGACTAGCGGGGCCTACAATGAGCAGTTCTTC. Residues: CATSDFLGTSGAYNEQFF.

CDR3 sequence (DNA): TGTGCCAGCAGCTCGACAGGGGAAAAACTGTTTTTT. Translated: CASSSTGEKLFF. The gene calls are TRBV5-6 and TRBJ1-4; 7 bases agree with TRBD1. The germline gives CDR1 SGHDT, CDR2 YYEEEE. The CDR3 is 12 residues long. The V segment lost 3 bases and the J segment 8 bases; nucleotides outside the gene matches: 1.

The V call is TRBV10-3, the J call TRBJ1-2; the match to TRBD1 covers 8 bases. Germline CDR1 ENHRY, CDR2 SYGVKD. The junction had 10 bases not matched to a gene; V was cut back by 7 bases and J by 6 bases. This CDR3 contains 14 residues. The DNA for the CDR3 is TGTGCCATCAATAGACAGGGGATCAAGGATGGCTACACCTTC. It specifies CAINRQGIKDGYTF.

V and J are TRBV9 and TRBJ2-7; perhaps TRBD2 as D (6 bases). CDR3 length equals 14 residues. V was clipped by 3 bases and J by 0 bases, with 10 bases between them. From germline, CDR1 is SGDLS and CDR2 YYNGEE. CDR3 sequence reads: CASSAMGGSYEQYF. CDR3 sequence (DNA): TGTGCCAGCAGCGCCATGGGGGGCTCCTACGAGCAGTACTTC.

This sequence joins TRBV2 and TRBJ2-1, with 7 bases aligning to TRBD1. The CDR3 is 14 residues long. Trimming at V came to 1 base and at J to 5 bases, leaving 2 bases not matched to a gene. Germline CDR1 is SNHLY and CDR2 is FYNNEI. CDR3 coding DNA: TGTGCCAGCAGTGAAGACAGGGGAGACAATGAGCAGTTCTTC. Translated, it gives CASSEDRGDNEQFF.

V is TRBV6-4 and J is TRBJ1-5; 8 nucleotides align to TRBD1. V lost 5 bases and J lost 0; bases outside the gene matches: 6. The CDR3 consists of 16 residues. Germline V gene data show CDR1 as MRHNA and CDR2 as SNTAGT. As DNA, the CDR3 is TGTGCCAGCAGTACCGGGACAGGTTATAGCAATCAGCCCCAGCATTTT. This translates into CASSTGTGYSNQPQHF.

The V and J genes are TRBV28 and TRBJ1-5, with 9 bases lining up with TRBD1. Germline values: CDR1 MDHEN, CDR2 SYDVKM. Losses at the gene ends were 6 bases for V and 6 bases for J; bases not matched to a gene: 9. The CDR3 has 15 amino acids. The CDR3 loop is CASRQGAWFGQPQHF. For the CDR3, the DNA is TGTGCCAGCAGACAGGGGGCTTGGTTCGGTCAGCCCCAGCATTTT.

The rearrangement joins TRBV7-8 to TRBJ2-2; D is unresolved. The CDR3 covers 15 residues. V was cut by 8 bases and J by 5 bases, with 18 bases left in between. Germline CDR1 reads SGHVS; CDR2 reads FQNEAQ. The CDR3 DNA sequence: TGTGCCAGCGTCGGTCATGATAGTCCAACCGGGGAGCTGTTTTTT. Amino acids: CASVGHDSPTGELFF.

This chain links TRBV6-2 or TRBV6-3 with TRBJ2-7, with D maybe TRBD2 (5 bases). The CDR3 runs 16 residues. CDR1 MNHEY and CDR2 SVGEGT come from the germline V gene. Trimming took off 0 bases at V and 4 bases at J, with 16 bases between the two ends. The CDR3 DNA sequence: TGTGCCAGCAGTTACTCGGTTCCGGGATCCAAATACGAGCAGTACTTC. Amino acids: CASSYSVPGSKYEQYF.

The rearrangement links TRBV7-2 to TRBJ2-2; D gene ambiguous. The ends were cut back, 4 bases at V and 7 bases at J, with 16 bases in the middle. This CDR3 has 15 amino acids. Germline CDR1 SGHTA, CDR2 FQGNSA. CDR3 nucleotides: TGTGCCAGCAGCTCCGGCGTGATGCGGTTCGGGGAGCTGTTTTTT. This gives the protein CASSSGVMRFGELFF.

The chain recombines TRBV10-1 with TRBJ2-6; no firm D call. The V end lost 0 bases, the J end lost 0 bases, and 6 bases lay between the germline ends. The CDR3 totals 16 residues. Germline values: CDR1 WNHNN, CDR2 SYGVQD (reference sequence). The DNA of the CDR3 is TGCGCCAGCAGTGAGTCTCTATCCTCTGGGGCCAACGTCCTGACTTTC. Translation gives CASSESLSSGANVLTF.

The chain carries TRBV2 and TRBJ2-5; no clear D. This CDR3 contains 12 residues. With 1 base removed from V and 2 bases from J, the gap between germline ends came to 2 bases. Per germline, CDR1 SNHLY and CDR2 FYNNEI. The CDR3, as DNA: TGTGCCAGCAGTGAAGTACAAGAGACCCAGTACTTC. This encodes CASSEVQETQYF.

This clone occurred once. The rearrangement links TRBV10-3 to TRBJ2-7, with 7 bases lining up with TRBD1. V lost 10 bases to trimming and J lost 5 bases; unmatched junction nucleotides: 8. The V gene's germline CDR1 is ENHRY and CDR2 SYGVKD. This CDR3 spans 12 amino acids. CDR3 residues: CATIATGNEQYF. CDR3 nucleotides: TGTGCCACCATCGCGACAGGGAACGAGCAGTACTTC.